The clone carrying this TCR beta chain came up many times. The data belong to a study of early T cells in non-severe SARS-CoV-2 infection. Trimming removed 3 bases at V and 6 bases at J, with 14 bases between. Germline V gene data show CDR1 as LGHNT and CDR2 as FRNRAP. The length of the CDR3 is 14 residues. TCRdb called the 5' RACE reads again in MiXCR, with one record for every CDR3 protein. The sample lists around 93,000 distinct CDR3 sequences, approximately 12% occurring once. Sequencing was performed on whole blood, taken at baseline. The chain recombines TRBV12-5 with TRBJ1-1; D gene uncertain. This sequence originates from an adult who was a healthcare worker with PCR-confirmed SARS-CoV-2 infection or an uninfected control (not recorded which). The CDR3 loop is CASGFLGTGSEAFF. CDR3 nucleotide sequence: TGTGCTAGTGGTTTTCTGGGTACGGGCTCTGAAGCTTTCTTT.